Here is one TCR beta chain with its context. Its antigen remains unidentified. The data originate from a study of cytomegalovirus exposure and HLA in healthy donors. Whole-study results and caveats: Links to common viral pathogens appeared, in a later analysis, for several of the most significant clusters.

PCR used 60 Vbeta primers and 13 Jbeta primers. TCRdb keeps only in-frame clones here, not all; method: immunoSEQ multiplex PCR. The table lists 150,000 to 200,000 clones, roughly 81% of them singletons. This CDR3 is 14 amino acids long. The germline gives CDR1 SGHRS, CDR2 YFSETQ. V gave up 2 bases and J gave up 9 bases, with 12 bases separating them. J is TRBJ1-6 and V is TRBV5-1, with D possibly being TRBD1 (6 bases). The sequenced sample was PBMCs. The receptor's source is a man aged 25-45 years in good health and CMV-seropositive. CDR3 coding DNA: TGCGCCAGCAGCTTTCAACAGGGAACTTCACCCCTCCACTTT. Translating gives CASSFQQGTSPLHF.